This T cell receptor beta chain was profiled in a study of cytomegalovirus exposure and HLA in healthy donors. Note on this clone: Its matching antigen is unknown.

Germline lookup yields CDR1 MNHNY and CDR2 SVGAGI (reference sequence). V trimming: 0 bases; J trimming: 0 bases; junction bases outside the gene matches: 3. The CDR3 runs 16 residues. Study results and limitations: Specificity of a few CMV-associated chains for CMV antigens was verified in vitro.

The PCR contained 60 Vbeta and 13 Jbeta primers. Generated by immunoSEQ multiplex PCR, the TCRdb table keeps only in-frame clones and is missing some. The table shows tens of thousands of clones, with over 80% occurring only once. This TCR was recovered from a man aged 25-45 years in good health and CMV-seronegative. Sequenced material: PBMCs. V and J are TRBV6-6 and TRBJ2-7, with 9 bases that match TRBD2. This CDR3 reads CASSYSRREGSYEQYF. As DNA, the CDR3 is TGTGCCAGCAGTTACTCGCGGCGGGAGGGCTCCTACGAGCAGTACTTC.